This note documents a single TCR beta chain sequence. A much larger clone lies a single base off, so this may be a read error. These data belong to a study of human T cells and chemical hapten exposure. The CDR3 extends over 15 amino acids. Germline CDR1 LGHNA, CDR2 YSLEER. TCRdb redid the calling of the RACE reads with MiXCR, one entry per CDR3 protein. The sample has about 80,000 distinct CDR3 sequences, 11% seen once; the top ten hold around 1.5%. Time point denoted: patch test 2, 6 weeks after DPC sensitization. Stated treatment: therapeutic diphenylcyclopropenone sensitization with weekly scalp DPC.

Sample: whole blood, taken in connection with sensitization to the hapten diphenylcyclopropenone (DPC). The clonotype originates from a man aged 18 to 30 with alopecia areata. Some clones in this sample may be carry-over from other donors' samples. The V and J genes are TRBV4-3 and TRBJ1-2; no clear D. CDR3: CASIQELVLNYGYTF. CDR3 nucleotide sequence: TGCGCCAGCATCCAAGAATTAGTACTTAACTATGGCTACACCTTC.